One and the same sample provided the 22 T cell receptor beta chains below, sequenced in a study of Graves' ophthalmopathy and Graves' hyperthyroidism. Amplifying from RNA transcripts, the study obtained TCR beta CDR3 regions. HTBI primers served in a first-round RT-PCR, which a second-round multiplex PCR followed. TCRdb ran MiXCR on the multiplex PCR reads and lists one entry per CDR3 protein. Of some 350,000 distinct CDR3 sequences listed, about 15% are singletons. The sequenced material came from peripheral blood. The receptors come from an adult woman with stable Graves' hyperthyroidism.

At least ten counts were recorded for this clonotype. This may come from a read error, since a much larger clone is one base off. The conserved phenylalanine or tryptophan is not found at the CDR3 terminus, so this likely reflects a read error. J is TRBJ1-2 and V is TRBV6-1; no reliable D call. Per the germline V gene, CDR1 is MNHNS and CDR2 is SASEGT. The V and J ends lost 6 bases and 4 bases respectively, with 12 bases between them. The CDR3 extends over 13 amino acids. The CDR3 region has the DNA TGTGCCAGCAGGCCGGTGGGAGCCTATGGCTACACCTCC. It translates to CASRPVGAYGYTS.

This clonotype has a count of ten or more. This chain connects TRBV25-1 to TRBJ2-2; 9 positions agree with TRBD1. The length of the CDR3 is 17 residues. The J segment lost 3 bases and the V segment lost 4 bases, leaving 9 bases of the junction unmatched. CDR1 MGHDK and CDR2 SYGVNS come from the germline V gene. The CDR3 loop reads CASSVNPGQGDTGELFF. In DNA form, the CDR3 reads TGTGCCAGCAGTGTAAATCCGGGACAGGGCGACACCGGGGAGCTGTTTTTT. The whole variable domain, remainder taken from reference TRBV25-1 and TRBJ2-2, is EADIYQTPRYLVIGTGKKITLECSQTMGHDKMYWYQQDPGMELHLIHYSYGVNSTEKGDLSSESTVSRIRTEHFPLTLESARPSHTSQYLCASSVNPGQGDTGELFFGEGSRLTVL.

In this sample, this clonotype turned up many times. V gene TRBV4-1 combines with J gene TRBJ1-1; possible D gene TRBD1, 5 bases. Germline V CDR1 and CDR2: MGHRA, YSYEKL. V was clipped by 8 bases and J by 1 base, with 20 bases between them. This CDR3 contains 16 residues. CDR3 coding DNA: TGCGCCAGCCGACCCCGGGCAGGTGGGACGAACACTGAAGCTTTCTTT. It is translated as CASRPRAGGTNTEAFF.

Concerning this clonotype itself: The junction and the germline gene differ at one end; a read error may be behind it. The rearrangement joins TRBV6-2 or TRBV6-3 to TRBJ2-6; TRBD2 aligns across 11 bases. Germline CDR1 is MNHEY and CDR2 is SVGEGT. The CDR3 has 14 amino acids. CDR3 coding DNA: TGTGCCAGCAGTTCGGGACTAGCGGAAGGCCCCCCTGCCTTC. Protein product: CASSSGLAEGPPAF.

This clonotype was observed a handful of times. The gene calls are TRBV4-1 and TRBJ2-7, with 10 bases that match TRBD1. Looked up from germline, CDR1 is MGHRA and CDR2 is YSYEKL. This CDR3 region has 15 residues. After removal of 0 bases from V and 6 bases from J, the junction contained 5 bases not matched to a gene. The CDR3 region is CASSQEGTGVGEQYF. DNA of the CDR3: TGCGCCAGCAGCCAAGAGGGGACAGGGGTCGGCGAGCAGTACTTC.

Only a few counts were recorded for this clonotype. The chain is built from TRBV19 and TRBJ1-2; 7 nucleotides line up with TRBD1. From germline, CDR1 is LNHDA and CDR2 SQIVND (reference sequence). This CDR3 region has 19 residues. The V gene end was trimmed by 3 bases and the J gene end by 4 bases; junction bases not matched to a gene: 20. The CDR3 DNA reads TGTGCCAGTAGTATCCGAGCCCGACAGGGACCTACCGCGGGCTATGGCTACACCTTC. It translates to CASSIRARQGPTAGYGYTF.

At least ten counts were recorded for this clonotype. The chain carries TRBV27 and TRBJ2-2, with 11 bases fitting TRBD2. Per germline, CDR1 MNHEY and CDR2 SMNVEV (reference sequence). CDR3 length: 16 amino acids. V dropped 3 bases and J dropped 5; count of bases not matched to a gene: 5. The CDR3 DNA sequence: TGTGCCAGCAGTTTTTTACTAGCGGGAGCTACCGGGGAGCTGTTTTTT. Translation: CASSFLLAGATGELFF.

The V and J genes are TRBV6-2 or TRBV6-3 and TRBJ1-2; possible D gene TRBD1, 6 bases. Looked up from germline, CDR1 is MNHEY and CDR2 is SVGEGT. The CDR3 totals 15 residues. The V end was cut by 5 bases, the J end by 2 bases, with 15 bases between. DNA for the CDR3: TGTGCCAGCAGTCAGCCCCGACAGGCGAACTATGGCTACACCTTC. Its translation: CASSQPRQANYGYTF.

A few counts support this clonotype. The chain is built from TRBV3-1 and TRBJ2-4; D may be TRBD2 (6 bases). The CDR3 totals 18 residues. Trimming removed 4 bases at V and 0 bases at J, with 19 bases between. CDR1 and CDR2 from the germline V gene are LGHDT and YNNKEL (reference sequence). This chain's CDR3 is CASSPEGRDPLAKNIQYF. The CDR3 DNA is TGTGCCAGCAGCCCCGAGGGGCGGGACCCGTTAGCCAAAAACATTCAGTACTTC.

This clonotype was observed at least ten times. DNA of the CDR3: TGTGCCAGCAGCGTAGCTTCTGGCGGTGGGGCCACCGGGGAGCTGTTTTTT. Translation gives CASSVASGGGATGELFF. The V call is TRBV9, the J call TRBJ2-2, with a weak D call TRBD1 (5 bases). Germline V gene lookup returns CDR1 SGDLS and CDR2 YYNGEE. The V end lost 0 bases, the J end lost 4 bases, and 16 bases lay between the germline ends. The CDR3 extends over 17 amino acids.

V gene TRBV6-1 combines with J gene TRBJ2-7, with D tentatively TRBD1 or TRBD2 (5 bases each). The CDR3 sequence is 15 residues long. V lost 6 bases and J 2 bases, leaving 17 bases between the germline ends. From germline, CDR1 is MNHNS and CDR2 SASEGT. The CDR3 sequence is CASSQGPGRAYEQYF. CDR3 in DNA: TGTGCCAGCAGCCAGGGACCTGGACGAGCCTACGAGCAGTACTTC.

This clonotype was detected many times. The rearrangement uses TRBV12-3 or TRBV12-4 and TRBJ1-5; tentative D call: TRBD1 (6 bases). Trimming removed 5 bases from V and 5 bases from J, with 13 bases in between. This CDR3 spans 14 amino acids. CDR3 residues: CASSLRDIDQPQHF. The CDR3 DNA reads as TGTGCCAGCAGTCTACGGGACATCGATCAGCCCCAGCATTTT.

This clonotype was counted ten times or more. V usage is TRBV6-2 or TRBV6-3 and J usage is TRBJ2-7; 10 bases align to TRBD1. The trim removed 7 bases at V and 3 bases at J, leaving 6 bases unmatched. Germline V CDR1 and CDR2: MNHEY, SVGEGT. CDR3 length: 14 amino acids. The CDR3 nucleotides read TGTGCCAGCACAACGGGGACAGGGGTCTACGAGCAGTACTTC. Translation: CASTTGTGVYEQYF.

The CDR3 DNA sequence: TGCAGCGTTGAAGATCTTGGCAGGGCTAACGGGGAGCTGTTTTTT. It specifies CSVEDLGRANGELFF. This sequence joins TRBV29-1 and TRBJ2-2, with D perhaps matching TRBD1 (5 bases). Germline-derived CDR1 and CDR2 are SQVTM and ANQGSEA. With 0 bases removed from V and 7 bases from J, the gap between germline ends came to 15 bases. The CDR3 runs to 15 residues.

In this sample, this clonotype turned up many times. The V gene is TRBV5-4, the J gene TRBJ1-2; D is unclear. Trimming removed 0 bases at V and 0 bases at J, with 12 bases between. The germline CDR1 and CDR2 sequences are SGHNT and YYREEE (reference sequence). The CDR3 contains 16 residues. This CDR3 reads CASSLDNEVPNYGYTF. The CDR3 DNA reads TGTGCCAGCAGCTTGGACAACGAAGTACCTAACTATGGCTACACCTTC. The full variable domain, in which reference TRBV5-4 and TRBJ1-2 provide the parts outside the CDR3, is ETGVTQSPTHLIKTRGQQVTLRCSSQSGHNTVSWYQQALGQGPQFIFQYYREEENGRGNFPPRFSGLQFPNYSSELNVNALELDDSALYLCASSLDNEVPNYGYTFGSGTRLTVV.

The sample holds many counts of this clonotype. CDR3 DNA sequence: TGTGCCAGCACCCGAACCGGGGGCGGCTACACCTTC. The encoded protein is CASTRTGGGYTF. This chain connects TRBV6-1 to TRBJ1-2; D is perhaps TRBD1 (6 bases). V shed 7 bases and J shed 8 bases, with 14 bases lying between them. Germline V lookup: CDR1 MNHNS, CDR2 SASEGT. The CDR3 covers 12 residues.

This clonotype has ten or more counts. The V call is TRBV18, the J call TRBJ2-5; D remains ambiguous. The CDR3 is 15 amino acids. The germline V gene encodes CDR1 KGHSH and CDR2 LQKENI. Trimming removed 4 bases from V and 5 bases from J, with 17 bases in between. CDR3 DNA sequence: TGTGCCAGCTCACGGAAGAGGTCTCTGATGGAGACCCAGTACTTC. Its translation is CASSRKRSLMETQYF.

Ten or more counts support this clonotype. J is TRBJ2-5 and V is TRBV3-1, with TRBD2 matching over 8 bases. Germline V lookup: CDR1 LGHDT, CDR2 YNNKEL (reference sequence). The V and J ends lost 0 bases and 11 bases, in that order; junction bases with no gene match: 11. The CDR3 totals 15 residues. The CDR3 DNA is TGTGCCAGCAGCCAAGAGTTGGGACTAGGGATGTCTCAGTACTTC. It codes for CASSQELGLGMSQYF.

This clonotype showed up just a few times. V gene TRBV20-1 combines with J gene TRBJ2-7; TRBD1 is a possible D gene (6 bases). V lost 0 bases, J lost 2 bases, and 11 bases lay in between. CDR1 DFQATT and CDR2 SNEGSKA come from the germline V gene (reference sequence). CDR3 length equals 14 residues. The CDR3 is CSARDHGGPYEQYF. DNA for the CDR3: TGCAGTGCTAGAGATCATGGGGGCCCCTACGAGCAGTACTTC.

This clonotype has a count of ten or more. The V and J genes are TRBV20-1 and TRBJ2-5, with D tentatively TRBD2 (6 bases). Trimming pared 0 bases from V and 5 bases from J, leaving 13 bases between. The CDR3 sequence is 14 residues long. CDR1 and CDR2 (germline): DFQATT, SNEGSKA (reference sequence). The CDR3 sequence is CSARDDGGAETQYF. The CDR3 DNA is TGCAGTGCTAGAGATGACGGGGGAGCGGAGACCCAGTACTTC.

Regarding this clonotype: Its ends do not fully match the called genes, so a read error is possible. The V call is TRBV30, the J call TRBJ1-1, with D unresolved. The CDR3 runs 11 residues. Germline V gene lookup returns CDR1 GTSNPN and CDR2 SVGIG (reference sequence). CDR3: CASSPNTEACF. The CDR3 DNA is TGTGCCTCCTCCCCGAACACTGAAGCTTGCTTT.

This clonotype was found many times. V and J are TRBV29-1 and TRBJ1-1; a weak D match, TRBD1 (5 bases). V was shortened by 1 base and J by 2 bases, with 8 bases between the two germline ends. Germline V gene sequence: CDR1 SQVTM, CDR2 ANQGSEA. The CDR3 consists of 13 residues. CDR3 amino acids: CSVEGQQNTEAFF. CDR3 bases: TGCAGCGTTGAAGGACAGCAAAACACTGAAGCTTTCTTT.